The 23 T cell receptor beta chains listed next were all sequenced from one sample in a study of shared clonotypes between healthy human individuals. Terminally differentiated effector memory CD45RA+ cells were left out of the naive CD8 fraction, which was CD45RO-negative and positively selected for CCR7. The method was immunoSEQ multiplex PCR; TCRdb's version includes in-frame clones alone and lacks a portion of them. This sample has roughly 2.1 million clones; roughly 91% occur once, and the top ten carry under 2%. Sequenced material: naive CD8+ T cells from PBMCs. These receptors originate from a man aged 18 to 30 in good health. Some clones in this sample may be carry-over from other donors' samples.

The chain is built from TRBV30 and TRBJ2-1; 9 bases line up with TRBD1. The V gene end was trimmed by 5 bases and the J gene end by 4 bases; junction bases not matched to a gene: 6. Germline V gene sequence: CDR1 GTSNPN, CDR2 SVGIG (reference sequence). This CDR3 has 14 amino acids. This CDR3 reads CAWEGTGLYNEQFF. CDR3 bases: TGTGCCTGGGAGGGGACAGGGTTGTACAATGAGCAGTTCTTC.

This clone was recorded only once. The gene calls are TRBV6-5 and TRBJ2-5, with D perhaps matching TRBD1 (5 bases). Germline lookup yields CDR1 MNHEY and CDR2 SVGAGI. V was pared by 7 bases and J by 7 bases, with 13 bases between. The CDR3 loop spans 12 amino acids. The DNA of the CDR3 is TGTGCCAGCAACACAGGTACCGGGACCCAGTACTTC. Amino acids: CASNTGTGTQYF.

To note about this clone: The sample has other DNA sequences that encode this CDR3 too. The chain has TRBV6-5 and TRBJ2-1; 15 nucleotides agree with TRBD2. The trim removed 4 bases at V and 7 bases at J, leaving 2 bases unmatched. Germline V CDR1 and CDR2: MNHEY, SVGAGI. The CDR3 is 15 amino acids. CDR3 bases: TGTGCCAGCAGTTCCGGGACTAGCGGGAGGAATGAGCAGTTCTTC. Encoded protein: CASSSGTSGRNEQFF.

J is TRBJ2-5 and V is TRBV5-1, with D uncertain. Looked up from germline, CDR1 is SGHRS and CDR2 is YFSETQ. The CDR3 is 12 residues long. The V gene lost 3 bases and the J gene lost 0 bases, with 3 bases spanning the gap. Here the CDR3 reads CASSWNQETQYF. Here the CDR3 DNA reads TGCGCCAGCAGCTGGAACCAAGAGACCCAGTACTTC. Based on the CDR3 plus reference TRBV5-1 and TRBJ2-5, the full variable domain is KAGVTQTPRYLIKTRGQQVTLSCSPISGHRSVSWYQQTPGQGLQFLFEYFSETQRNKGNFPGRFSGRQFSNSRSEMNVSTLELGDSALYLCASSWNQETQYFGPGTRLLVL.

The DNA for the CDR3 is TGCGCCAGCAGTGTATCAGCTAACTCCTACGAGCAGTACTTC. Encoded protein: CASSVSANSYEQYF. J is TRBJ2-7 and V is TRBV10-1; no clear D gene. This CDR3 is 14 amino acids long. Germline-derived CDR1 and CDR2 are WNHNN and SYGVQD (reference sequence). Trimming pared 4 bases from V and 0 bases from J, leaving 10 bases between.

This clone was observed a single time. V gene TRBV28 combines with J gene TRBJ2-7; 11 bases line up with TRBD1. The germline V gene encodes CDR1 MDHEN and CDR2 SYDVKM. The CDR3 extends over 15 amino acids. Losses at the gene ends were 6 bases for V and 3 bases for J; bases not matched to a gene: 7. CDR3 sequence reads: CASSPLGTGGYEQYF. The CDR3, as DNA: TGTGCCAGCAGCCCCCTCGGGACAGGGGGCTACGAGCAGTACTTC.

This rearrangement joins TRBV2 to TRBJ1-2; 8 positions agree with TRBD1. The CDR3 is 16 amino acids. V was clipped by 4 bases and J by 2 bases; unmatched bases: 9. Germline CDR1 is SNHLY and CDR2 is FYNNEI. The CDR3, as DNA: TGTGCCAGCAGTGGGGGGCAGGGGGCGCGAAACTATGGCTACACCTTC. Protein product: CASSGGQGARNYGYTF.

The chain couples TRBV19 to TRBJ1-5; no definite D call. Trimming removed 3 bases at V and 3 bases at J, with 12 bases between. Per germline, CDR1 LNHDA and CDR2 SQIVND (reference sequence). This CDR3 spans 15 amino acids. The CDR3: CASSMSPRPNQPQHF. For the CDR3, the DNA is TGTGCCAGTAGTATGTCCCCTAGACCCAATCAGCCCCAGCATTTT.

V gene TRBV27 combines with J gene TRBJ1-2; weak D call: TRBD1 (5 bases). CDR1 is MNHEY and CDR2 is SMNVEV in the germline V gene (reference sequence). CDR3 size: 17 residues. V lost 5 bases and J lost 2, with 21 bases in between. The CDR3 region is CASSLSQGSLLNYGYTF. CDR3 sequence (DNA): TGTGCCAGCAGTCTCAGCCAGGGAAGCCTGCTAAACTATGGCTACACCTTC.

The genes are TRBV6-6 and TRBJ1-1; no reliable D call. Per germline, CDR1 MNHNY and CDR2 SVGAGI (reference sequence). V was shortened by 6 bases and J by 2 bases, with 13 bases between the two germline ends. The CDR3 extends over 14 amino acids. The DNA for the CDR3 is TGTGCCAGCAGGTCTAACACAGTTAACACTGAAGCTTTCTTT. Translating it yields CASRSNTVNTEAFF.

CDR3 protein: CSVVDRGINYGYTF. CDR3 nucleotide sequence: TGCAGCGTAGTGGACAGGGGGATTAACTATGGCTACACCTTC. The chain joins TRBV29-1 to TRBJ1-2, with TRBD1 matching 10 bases. CDR3 length equals 14 residues. Trimming took 6 bases from V and 1 from J; bases not matched to a gene: 5. CDR1 is SQVTM and CDR2 is ANQGSEA in the germline V gene.

This chain connects TRBV28 to TRBJ1-2; TRBD1 agrees at 8 bases. The J segment lost 5 bases and the V segment lost 8 bases, leaving 10 bases of the junction unmatched. The germline gives CDR1 MDHEN, CDR2 SYDVKM. The CDR3 contains 14 residues. CDR3 DNA: TGTGCCAGCCGGACAGGGATGCAGGAGTATGGCTACACCTTC. Its translation: CASRTGMQEYGYTF.

The chain is built from TRBV7-3 and TRBJ2-3, with D tentatively TRBD2 (6 bases). The germline V and J ends were trimmed by 3 bases and 1 base, with 11 bases remaining between them. CDR1 is SGHTA and CDR2 is FQGTGA in the germline V gene. The CDR3 covers 15 residues. CDR3: CASSFTGAGTDTQYF. As DNA, the CDR3 is TGTGCCAGCAGCTTCACGGGAGCCGGCACAGATACGCAGTATTTT.

In the case of this clone: Distinct nucleotide sequences in the sample also encode this CDR3. This chain uses TRBV13 with TRBJ2-7; 12 positions agree with TRBD2. After removal of 5 bases from V and 1 base from J, the junction contained 3 bases not matched to a gene. CDR3 length equals 15 residues. Germline V lookup: CDR1 PRHDT, CDR2 FYEKMQ (reference sequence). The CDR3 DNA reads TGTGCCAGCAGCCCAGGGACTAGCGGGTCCTACGAGCAGTACTTC. Encoded protein: CASSPGTSGSYEQYF.

V gene TRBV5-5 combines with J gene TRBJ1-3; no clear D. The CDR3 totals 15 residues. CDR1 and CDR2 (germline): SGHKS, YYEKEE (reference sequence). The germline V and J ends were trimmed by 0 bases and 1 base, with 8 bases remaining between them. The CDR3 sequence: CASSLDGLSGNTIYF. The CDR3 nucleotides read TGTGCCAGCAGCTTGGACGGGCTGTCTGGAAACACCATATATTTT.

The rearrangement joins TRBV30 to TRBJ2-5, with no clear D. The CDR3 extends over 14 amino acids. Per germline, CDR1 GTSNPN and CDR2 SVGIG (reference sequence). The germline V and J ends were trimmed by 0 bases and 3 bases, with 11 bases remaining between them. The CDR3 region is CAWSVIFPEETQYF. The CDR3, as DNA: TGTGCCTGGAGTGTAATTTTCCCTGAAGAGACCCAGTACTTC.

This clone showed up just once. V usage is TRBV30 and J usage is TRBJ1-1; tentative D call: TRBD1 (5 bases). Trimming pared 4 bases from V and 8 bases from J, leaving 26 bases between. From germline, CDR1 is GTSNPN and CDR2 SVGIG (reference sequence). There are 16 residues in the CDR3. CDR3 sequence: CAWTGQLRSQDAEAFF. DNA for the CDR3: TGTGCCTGGACCGGTCAATTAAGGTCACAGGATGCCGAAGCTTTCTTT.

This clone was detected only a few times. The chain recombines TRBV7-6 with TRBJ1-1; TRBD1 matches at 8 bases. Trimming cost V 1 base and J 6 bases; bases outside gene matches: 7. The CDR3 sequence is 15 residues long. CDR1 SGHVS and CDR2 FNYEAQ come from the germline V gene. CDR3 amino acids: CASSLDPGGKSEAFF. CDR3 bases: TGTGCCAGCAGCTTAGACCCAGGGGGCAAGTCTGAAGCTTTCTTT.

This sequence joins TRBV27 and TRBJ2-5, with 7 bases lining up with TRBD2. Germline loops: CDR1 MNHEY, CDR2 SMNVEV (reference sequence). The junction had 14 bases not matched to a gene; V was cut back by 2 bases and J by 5 bases. The CDR3 covers 17 residues. The CDR3 sequence is CASSLTLPGGSGETQYF. The CDR3 DNA follows: TGTGCCAGCAGTTTAACCCTACCGGGCGGGAGCGGGGAGACCCAGTACTTC.

The rearrangement joins TRBV14 to TRBJ2-7, with D uncertain. Germline V lookup: CDR1 SGHDN, CDR2 FVKESK. With 0 bases removed from V and 5 bases from J, the gap between germline ends came to 11 bases. The CDR3 is 14 residues long. The CDR3 region is CASSQDPNRDEQYF. CDR3 DNA sequence: TGTGCCAGCAGCCAAGATCCCAATAGAGACGAGCAGTACTTC.

This clone was detected a few times. This chain's CDR3 is CSVEAMIQGMADTQYF. The CDR3 nucleotides are TGCAGCGTTGAAGCGATGATACAGGGGATGGCAGATACGCAGTATTTT. V usage is TRBV29-1 and J usage is TRBJ2-3, with TRBD1 matching 7 bases. The CDR3 totals 16 residues. The V gene end was trimmed by 1 base and the J gene end by 4 bases; junction bases not matched to a gene: 11. Germline V gene lookup returns CDR1 SQVTM and CDR2 ANQGSEA.

The V and J genes are TRBV6-1 and TRBJ2-5; the D gene could be TRBD1 or TRBD2 (6 bases each). The CDR3 totals 17 residues. Trimming pared 1 base from V and 5 bases from J, leaving 20 bases between. Germline-derived CDR1 and CDR2 are MNHNS and SASEGT. Here the CDR3 DNA reads TGTGCCAGCAGTGAAGGGATACAGGGTCTTCTAGCGGAGACCCAGTACTTC. Its translation: CASSEGIQGLLAETQYF.

V is TRBV2 and J is TRBJ2-7; D possibly matches TRBD1 or TRBD2 (5 bases each). This CDR3 is built from 18 residues. Germline V lookup: CDR1 SNHLY, CDR2 FYNNEI. Trimming cost V 6 bases and J 2 bases, with 26 bases left between them. As DNA, the CDR3 is TGTGCCAGCAGAGCCTCCCACCTCCCCCGGGGACGGGCCTACGAGCAGTACTTC. It codes for CASRASHLPRGRAYEQYF.